Below are 14 T cell receptor beta chains sequenced from a single sample in a study of cytomegalovirus exposure and HLA in healthy donors. Only in-frame clones appear in the TCRdb table, and some are missing; sequencing was by immunoSEQ multiplex PCR. The data show around 400,000 clones, around 86% seen once. Source material: PBMCs. These receptors came from a woman under 30 in good health and CMV-seronegative.

The gene calls are TRBV27 and TRBJ2-1, with 15 bases that match TRBD2. V lost 5 bases to trimming and J lost 7 bases; unmatched junction nucleotides: 6. The V gene's germline CDR1 is MNHEY and CDR2 SMNVEV (reference sequence). This CDR3 region has 16 residues. The CDR3 loop is CASSLLGTSGGNEQFF. Here the CDR3 DNA reads TGTGCCAGCAGTCTTTTGGGGACTAGCGGGGGGAATGAGCAGTTCTTC.

On this clone itself: The sample contains more than one DNA sequence encoding this CDR3. The genes are TRBV5-1 and TRBJ2-7; 9 positions agree with TRBD2. Germline loops: CDR1 SGHRS, CDR2 YFSETQ. J was trimmed by 1 base and V by 4 bases; bases with no gene match: 6. The CDR3 is 15 amino acids. CDR3 loop: CASSLGLAGSYEQYF. CDR3 in DNA: TGCGCCAGCAGCCTGGGACTAGCCGGTTCCTACGAGCAGTACTTC. The full variable domain, in which reference TRBV5-1 and TRBJ2-7 provide the parts outside the CDR3, is KAGVTQTPRYLIKTRGQQVTLSCSPISGHRSVSWYQQTPGQGLQFLFEYFSETQRNKGNFPGRFSGRQFSNSRSEMNVSTLELGDSALYLCASSLGLAGSYEQYFGPGTRLTVT.

The chain uses TRBV27 and TRBJ2-7, with 7 bases aligning to TRBD2. The CDR3 totals 13 residues. Germline-derived CDR1 and CDR2 are MNHEY and SMNVEV (reference sequence). With V trimmed by 4 bases and J by 5 bases, 5 bases remained unmatched. CDR3 in DNA: TGTGCCAGCAGTTCAGGACTAGGTAACGAGCAGTACTTC. As protein: CASSSGLGNEQYF.

The chain uses TRBV4-1 and TRBJ2-1; 9 nucleotides agree with TRBD2. Germline V gene sequence: CDR1 MGHRA, CDR2 YSYEKL. V was clipped by 6 bases and J by 1 base; unmatched bases: 7. CDR3 length: 16 residues. The CDR3 DNA is TGCGCCAGCAGACTTAGCGGGGGAGGGTCCTACAATGAGCAGTTCTTC. This sequence encodes CASRLSGGGSYNEQFF.

The rearrangement links TRBV6-5 to TRBJ1-3; D gene uncertain. Per the germline V gene, CDR1 is MNHEY and CDR2 is SVGAGI. This CDR3 is 16 amino acids long. The V gene lost 0 bases and the J gene lost 3 bases, with 12 bases spanning the gap. CDR3 protein: CASSYSNPGSGNTIYF. The CDR3 DNA reads TGTGCCAGCAGTTACTCGAACCCGGGGAGTGGAAACACCATATATTTT.

The chain uses TRBV9 and TRBJ1-5; 8 positions match TRBD1. Germline loops: CDR1 SGDLS, CDR2 YYNGEE. The CDR3 totals 16 residues. V trimming: 4 bases; J trimming: 3 bases; junction bases outside the gene matches: 9. CDR3 loop: CASSRGAGGSNQPQHF. Written as DNA, the CDR3 is TGTGCCAGCAGCCGGGGGGCAGGGGGCTCCAATCAGCCCCAGCATTTT. Full variable domain (missing parts from reference TRBV9 and TRBJ1-5): DSGVTQTPKHLITATGQRVTLRCSPRSGDLSVYWYQQSLDQGLQFLIQYYNGEERAKGNILERFSAQQFPDLHSELNLSSLELGDSALYFCASSRGAGGSNQPQHFGDGTRLSIL.

The rearrangement joins TRBV27 to TRBJ1-2; D is perhaps TRBD1 (5 bases). CDR1 and CDR2 from the germline V gene are MNHEY and SMNVEV (reference sequence). The CDR3 is 18 residues long. V lost 5 bases to trimming and J lost 2 bases, with 24 bases between them. The CDR3 bases are TGTGCCAGCAGTGGACTTGGGAGGCAGGGACCCGTCAACTATGGCTACACCTTC. Amino acid sequence: CASSGLGRQGPVNYGYTF.

In this sample, this clone turned up a few times. The rearrangement joins TRBV28 to TRBJ1-5; D ambiguous. The CDR3 runs to 15 residues. The germline V gene encodes CDR1 MDHEN and CDR2 SYDVKM. V shed 6 bases and J shed 4 bases, with 16 bases lying between them. CDR3 in DNA: TGTGCCAGCAGCCTTCCCCTAGGTGGGAATCAGCCCCAGCATTTT. It yields the protein CASSLPLGGNQPQHF.

This clone was counted only a few times. The rearrangement links TRBV6-1 to TRBJ2-7, with 8 bases identical to TRBD1. V dropped 6 bases and J dropped 3; count of bases not matched to a gene: 7. From germline, CDR1 is MNHNS and CDR2 SASEGT. The CDR3 runs to 14 residues. The CDR3 sequence is CASSADRVSYEQYF. CDR3 nucleotide sequence: TGTGCCAGCAGCGCGGACAGGGTGAGCTACGAGCAGTACTTC.

The chain couples TRBV27 to TRBJ2-7; D is perhaps TRBD1 (5 bases). The CDR3 is 15 amino acids. Trimming removed 6 bases at V and 2 bases at J, with 17 bases between. Germline loops: CDR1 MNHEY, CDR2 SMNVEV (reference sequence). The CDR3 DNA is TGTGCCAGCAGACCAGAAGGGGTGTACACCTACGAGCAGTACTTC. As protein: CASRPEGVYTYEQYF.

The chain joins TRBV11-2 to TRBJ2-5, with D perhaps matching TRBD1 (6 bases). CDR3 length: 12 amino acids. Germline V CDR1 and CDR2: SGHAT, FQNNGV. Trimming shortened V by 3 bases and J by 10 bases, and 12 bases separated the two germline ends. The CDR3 nucleotides are TGTGCCAGCAGCTTTGACGGGACATACCAGTACTTC. It encodes CASSFDGTYQYF.

J is TRBJ2-7 and V is TRBV25-1; D is unresolved. CDR1 is MGHDK, CDR2 SYGVNS, per germline. V was cut by 4 bases and J by 3 bases, with 4 bases left in between. There are 11 residues in the CDR3. This CDR3 is CASSAFYEQYF. For the CDR3, the DNA is TGTGCCAGCAGTGCATTCTACGAGCAGTACTTC.

This chain links TRBV28 with TRBJ1-4; a possible D gene is TRBD1 (5 bases). Germline CDR1 and CDR2: MDHEN and SYDVKM. There are 16 residues in the CDR3. V shed 3 bases and J shed 0 bases, with 11 bases lying between them. CDR3 protein: CASSFQRQTTNEKLFF. CDR3 bases: TGTGCCAGCAGTTTCCAGCGACAGACAACTAATGAAAAACTGTTTTTT.

The chain employs TRBV28 and TRBJ2-7, with D unclear. Trimming took off 4 bases at V and 0 bases at J, with 10 bases between the two ends. The CDR3 length is 14 residues. Germline CDR1 MDHEN, CDR2 SYDVKM. The CDR3 sequence is CASSYSVPSYEQYF. The CDR3 bases are TGTGCCAGCAGTTACTCTGTTCCCTCCTACGAGCAGTACTTC.